Each of the 24 T cell receptor beta chains below was sequenced from the same sample in a study of neurological immune-mediated disorders (dated by TCRdb to 2018 to 2020). Libraries came from 5' RACE. The data were produced on an Illumina HiSeq 2500. TCRdb trimmed public reads at Q25 via fastp, called clones via MiXCR and kept in-frame beta chains. Identical CDR3 proteins give one entry, which carries the most common genes and DNA. This sample has around 70,000 distinct CDR3 sequences in its table, and roughly 4.4% of those were observed once. The ten most abundant clones make up roughly 2% of the sample. The sample comprised PBMCs. The receptor source for this set is a woman in her 70s with multiple sclerosis.

This clonotype has at least ten counts. The chain employs TRBV4-1 and TRBJ2-7; unclear D gene. From germline, CDR1 is MGHRA and CDR2 YSYEKL. This CDR3 is 12 amino acids long. Trimming left V 1 base short and J 10 bases short, with 11 bases between. The CDR3 DNA reads as TGCGCCAGCAGCCAAGCGGTCGGGCCCCAGTACTTC. It codes for CASSQAVGPQYF.

This clonotype was observed many times. This rearrangement joins TRBV12-3 or TRBV12-4 to TRBJ2-1, with D unclear. Trimming took 2 bases from V and 4 from J, leaving 9 bases between them. The CDR3 loop spans 14 amino acids. The CDR3 region has the DNA TGTGCCAGCAGTTTATCTCATGGTTACAATGAGCAGTTCTTC. Translation gives CASSLSHGYNEQFF.

This clonotype was detected many times. J is TRBJ1-1 and V is TRBV6-5; no reliable D call. There are 11 residues in the CDR3. Deletions cut 4 bases from V and 3 bases from J, with 3 bases between. CDR1 is MNHEY, CDR2 SVGAGI, per germline. Written as DNA, the CDR3 is TGTGCCAGCAGTTCTTACACTGAAGCTTTCTTT. Translating it yields CASSSYTEAFF.

This clonotype was observed a handful of times. The J gene is TRBJ2-2, the V gene TRBV7-9, with 10 bases aligning to TRBD2. CDR1 and CDR2 (germline): SEHNR, FQNEAQ (reference sequence). The J segment lost 3 bases and the V segment lost 8 bases, leaving 6 bases of the junction unmatched. This CDR3 contains 15 residues. CDR3 coding DNA: TGTGCCAGCGGGTCTAGCGGGAGATACACCGGGGAGCTGTTTTTT. It is translated as CASGSSGRYTGELFF. Combining the CDR3 with reference TRBV7-9 and TRBJ2-2 gives the whole variable domain DTGVSQNPRHKITKRGQNVTFRCDPISEHNRLYWYRQTLGQGPEFLTYFQNEAQLEKSRLLSDRFSAERPKGSFSTLEIQRTEQGDSAMYLCASGSSGRYTGELFFGEGSRLTVL.

This clonotype was observed at least ten times. The rearrangement joins TRBV6-6 to TRBJ1-1, with 9 bases matching TRBD1. Germline CDR1 is MNHNY and CDR2 is SVGAGI (reference sequence). The CDR3 has 13 amino acids. J was trimmed by 5 bases and V by 6 bases; bases with no gene match: 4. The CDR3 DNA is TGTGCCAGCAGACTGACAGGGGGAACTGAAGCTTTCTTT. The encoded protein is CASRLTGGTEAFF.

This clonotype was detected ten times or more. The chain couples TRBV10-3 to TRBJ2-2; 9 bases are a match to TRBD2. Germline V CDR1 and CDR2: ENHRY, SYGVKD. After removal of 4 bases from V and 5 bases from J, the junction contained 8 bases not matched to a gene. The CDR3 sequence is 16 residues long. The CDR3 protein is CAISASSGMGTGELFF. As DNA, the CDR3 is TGTGCCATCAGTGCCTCTAGCGGGATGGGGACCGGGGAGCTGTTTTTT.

This clonotype was found many times. The gene calls are TRBV5-1 and TRBJ2-1, with D unclear. Germline values: CDR1 SGHRS, CDR2 YFSETQ. V was trimmed by 1 base and J by 0 bases, leaving 8 bases between them. The CDR3 has 15 residues. CDR3: CASSLLESSYNEQFF. CDR3 DNA: TGCGCCAGCAGCTTGTTGGAGAGCTCCTACAATGAGCAGTTCTTC.

In its sample, this clonotype was seen many times. The gene calls are TRBV12-3 or TRBV12-4 and TRBJ2-3, with 7 nucleotides matching TRBD2. J lost 1 base, V lost 7 bases, and 5 bases had no gene match. The CDR3 spans 14 residues. The CDR3 nucleotides are TGTGCCAGCATCCCAGCGGGGCGCACAGATACGCAGTATTTT. This codes for CASIPAGRTDTQYF.

This clonotype has only a few counts. The chain uses TRBV3-1 and TRBJ2-2; D is uncertain. The germline V and J ends were trimmed by 4 bases and 6 bases, with 6 bases remaining between them. The CDR3 spans 12 residues. CDR1 and CDR2 (germline): LGHDT, YNNKEL (reference sequence). CDR3 DNA: TGTGCCAGCAGCCGCCTCGCCGGGGAGCTGTTTTTT. This gives the protein CASSRLAGELFF.

The table lists this clonotype with many counts. The gene calls are TRBV3-1 and TRBJ2-1; 7 bases map to TRBD2. The V gene end was trimmed by 3 bases and the J gene end by 7 bases; junction bases not matched to a gene: 9. Germline V gives CDR1 LGHDT, CDR2 YNNKEL (reference sequence). The CDR3 runs 15 residues. The CDR3, as DNA: TGTGCCAGCAGCCACTCGGGCAGCGGGAAAAATGAGCAGTTCTTC. Protein sequence: CASSHSGSGKNEQFF.

There are many counts of this clonotype. The V and J genes are TRBV20-1 and TRBJ1-4; D not certain. The CDR3 runs 13 residues. V lost 0 bases, J lost 7 bases, and 9 bases lay in between. Germline lookup yields CDR1 DFQATT and CDR2 SNEGSKA (reference sequence). DNA of the CDR3: TGCAGTGCTAGAGATCTCTGGGGTGAAAAACTGTTTTTT. Translation: CSARDLWGEKLFF.

The chain carries TRBV6-2 or TRBV6-3 and TRBJ2-7, with 9 bases aligning to TRBD1. CDR3 length: 14 amino acids. Trimming at V came to 6 bases and at J to 5 bases, leaving 8 bases not matched to a gene. CDR1 MNHEY and CDR2 SVGEGT come from the germline V gene. The CDR3 sequence is CASRHTGGRHEQYF. The CDR3 bases are TGTGCCAGCAGGCACACAGGGGGCAGGCACGAGCAGTACTTC.

The table lists this clonotype with many counts. In nucleotides, the CDR3 is TGTGCCAGCAGCGCTCGCGGGAAACAGGGCACCGGGGAGCTGTTTTTT. Translating it yields CASSARGKQGTGELFF. This chain connects TRBV9 to TRBJ2-2; tentatively, D is TRBD1 or TRBD2 (6 bases each). Between the trimmed V and J ends, which lost 3 bases and 4 bases, there was a span of 16 bases. The CDR3 contains 16 residues. Per the germline V gene, CDR1 is SGDLS and CDR2 is YYNGEE.

This clonotype was detected many times. The chain employs TRBV10-1 and TRBJ2-7, with 7 nucleotides matching TRBD1. With V trimmed by 0 bases and J by 1 base, 3 bases remained unmatched. CDR3 length: 15 amino acids. Per the germline V gene, CDR1 is WNHNN and CDR2 is SYGVQD (reference sequence). The DNA of the CDR3 is TGCGCCAGCAGTGAGTCGAAGGGGGCATCCTACGAGCAGTACTTC. Translated, it gives CASSESKGASYEQYF.

The chain is built from TRBV20-1 and TRBJ2-7; 8 bases map to TRBD2. CDR1 and CDR2 from the germline V gene are DFQATT and SNEGSKA (reference sequence). The trim removed 3 bases at V and 0 bases at J, leaving 1 base unmatched. There are 13 residues in the CDR3. Written as DNA, the CDR3 is TGCAGTGCTAGTAGCGGGAACTCCTACGAGCAGTACTTC. This codes for CSASSGNSYEQYF.

The sample holds many counts of this clonotype. The chain couples TRBV20-1 to TRBJ2-3; D may correspond to TRBD1 or TRBD2 (5 bases each). Trimming took 1 base from V and 1 from J, leaving 12 bases between them. The germline CDR1 and CDR2 sequences are DFQATT and SNEGSKA (reference sequence). The CDR3 has 15 amino acids. CDR3 DNA: TGCAGTGCTAGAGCGGGGCTTAGCGGCACAGATACGCAGTATTTT. Encoded protein: CSARAGLSGTDTQYF.

This clonotype was counted at least ten times. The chain is built from TRBV4-2 and TRBJ1-2; D is unclear. Trimming stripped 1 base from V and 2 bases from J, with 14 bases between. Germline CDR1 LGHNA, CDR2 YNFKEQ. The CDR3 is 16 residues long. The CDR3 region is CASSQVSDAYNYGYTF. DNA of the CDR3: TGTGCCAGCAGCCAAGTATCAGACGCGTACAACTATGGCTACACCTTC.

At least ten counts were recorded for this clonotype. The chain joins TRBV5-1 to TRBJ2-3; a possible D gene is TRBD1 (6 bases). The germline V gene has CDR1 SGHRS and CDR2 YFSETQ. This CDR3 comprises 15 residues. Trimming shortened V by 2 bases and J by 2 bases, and 12 bases separated the two germline ends. The CDR3 DNA is TGCGCCAGCAGCTTCCCCAGGGGAGACACAGATACGCAGTATTTT. Protein product: CASSFPRGDTDTQYF.

This clonotype was counted many times. The chain has TRBV3-1 and TRBJ2-1; weak D call: TRBD1 (5 bases). V lost 4 bases, J lost 5 bases, and 12 bases lay in between. The CDR3 contains 14 residues. Germline-derived CDR1 and CDR2 are LGHDT and YNNKEL (reference sequence). CDR3 sequence reads: CASSRLSRDNEQFF. The CDR3 bases are TGTGCCAGCAGCCGCCTCTCCAGGGACAATGAGCAGTTCTTC.

This clonotype has a count of ten or more. This rearrangement joins TRBV5-1 to TRBJ2-5; no clear D. The CDR3 has 14 amino acids. V lost 0 bases, J lost 2 bases, and 8 bases lay in between. CDR1 and CDR2 (germline): SGHRS, YFSETQ. The CDR3 spells CASSLGQPQETQYF. CDR3 nucleotides: TGCGCCAGCAGCTTGGGGCAGCCACAAGAGACCCAGTACTTC. The full variable domain, in which reference TRBV5-1 and TRBJ2-5 provide the parts outside the CDR3, is KAGVTQTPRYLIKTRGQQVTLSCSPISGHRSVSWYQQTPGQGLQFLFEYFSETQRNKGNFPGRFSGRQFSNSRSEMNVSTLELGDSALYLCASSLGQPQETQYFGPGTRLLVL.

This clonotype came up many times. The chain joins TRBV15 to TRBJ2-3; no firm D call. Germline V CDR1 and CDR2: LNHNV, YYDKDF (reference sequence). Trimming stripped 9 bases from V and 0 bases from J, with 13 bases between. There are 14 residues in the CDR3. The CDR3 sequence is CATRLSFSTDTQYF. Written as DNA, the CDR3 is TGTGCCACGCGGCTCAGTTTTAGCACAGATACGCAGTATTTT.

This clonotype was found many times. The gene calls are TRBV6-5 and TRBJ2-5, with 7 bases fitting TRBD2. Trimming cost V 7 bases and J 2 bases; bases outside gene matches: 10. Germline-derived CDR1 and CDR2 are MNHEY and SVGAGI. The CDR3 is 15 residues long. This CDR3 reads CASNGAGPPQETQYF. The CDR3 DNA sequence: TGTGCCAGCAACGGAGCGGGACCACCACAAGAGACCCAGTACTTC.

Many counts were recorded for this clonotype. Here the CDR3 reads CASSQAHSGAGELFF. The CDR3 nucleotides read TGTGCCAGCAGCCAAGCCCACTCGGGAGCCGGGGAGCTGTTTTTT. J is TRBJ2-2 and V is TRBV4-2; a weak D match, TRBD2 (6 bases). The germline V and J ends were trimmed by 1 base and 6 bases, with 12 bases remaining between them. The CDR3 sequence is 15 residues long. Germline V gene data show CDR1 as LGHNA and CDR2 as YNFKEQ.

This clonotype was observed a few times. The chain recombines TRBV12-3 or TRBV12-4 with TRBJ1-2; D might be TRBD1 (6 bases). The germline V and J ends were trimmed by 6 bases and 5 bases, with 19 bases remaining between them. The CDR3 is 15 residues long. In DNA, the CDR3 is TGTGCCAGCAGAACAGGACAGTTTTTACCGTATGGCTACACCTTC. It yields the protein CASRTGQFLPYGYTF.